Below, one T cell receptor beta chain is given with its context. These data come from a study of blood T cell repertoires in COVID-19. The CDR3 sequence is 10 residues long. With 11 bases removed from V and 6 bases from J, the gap between germline ends came to 10 bases. CDR1 and CDR2 from the germline V gene are MDHEN and SYDVKM. This table comes from immunoSEQ multiplex PCR, and its TCRdb copy is limited to in-frame clones, with some not included. The sample consists of 100,000 or so clones, more than 80% of them appearing once. V gene TRBV28 combines with J gene TRBJ1-1, with D unclear. The sequencing input was peripheral blood. This TCR came from a human donor in a cohort sampled during active COVID-19. CDR3 residues: CAYGHPEAFF. DNA for the CDR3: TGTGCCTATGGGCACCCTGAAGCTTTCTTT.